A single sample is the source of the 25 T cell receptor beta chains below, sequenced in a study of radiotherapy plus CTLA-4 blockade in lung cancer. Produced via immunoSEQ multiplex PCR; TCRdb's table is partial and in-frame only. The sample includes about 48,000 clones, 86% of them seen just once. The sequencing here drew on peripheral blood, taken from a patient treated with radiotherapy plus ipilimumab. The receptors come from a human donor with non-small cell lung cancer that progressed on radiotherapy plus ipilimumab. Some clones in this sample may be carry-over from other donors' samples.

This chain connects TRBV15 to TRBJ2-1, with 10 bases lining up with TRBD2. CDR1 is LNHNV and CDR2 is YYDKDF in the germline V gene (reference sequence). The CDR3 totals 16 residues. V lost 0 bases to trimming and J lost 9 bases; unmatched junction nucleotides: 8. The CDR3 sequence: CATSRDRLAGAAEQFF. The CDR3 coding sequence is TGTGCCACCAGCAGAGATAGGCTAGCGGGAGCGGCTGAGCAGTTCTTC.

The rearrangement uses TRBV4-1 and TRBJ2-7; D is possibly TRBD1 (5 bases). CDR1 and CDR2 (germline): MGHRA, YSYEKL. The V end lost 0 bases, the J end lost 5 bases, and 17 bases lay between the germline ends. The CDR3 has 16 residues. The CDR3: CASSQEVWAGNHEQYF. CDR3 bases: TGCGCCAGCAGCCAAGAGGTATGGGCAGGGAACCACGAGCAGTACTTC.

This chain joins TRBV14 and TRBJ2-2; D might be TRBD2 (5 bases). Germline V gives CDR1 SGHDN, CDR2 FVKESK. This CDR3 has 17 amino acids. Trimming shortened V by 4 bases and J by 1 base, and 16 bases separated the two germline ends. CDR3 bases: TGTGCCAGCAGCCCATTTAAGGCTAGCTGGAACACCGGGGAGCTGTTTTTT. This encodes CASSPFKASWNTGELFF.

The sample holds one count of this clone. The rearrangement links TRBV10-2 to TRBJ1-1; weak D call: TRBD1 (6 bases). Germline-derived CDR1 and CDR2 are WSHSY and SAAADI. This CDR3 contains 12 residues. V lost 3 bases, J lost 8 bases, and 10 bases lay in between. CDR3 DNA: TGCGCCAGCAGTGAAATCAGGGGAGAAGCTTTCTTT. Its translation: CASSEIRGEAFF.

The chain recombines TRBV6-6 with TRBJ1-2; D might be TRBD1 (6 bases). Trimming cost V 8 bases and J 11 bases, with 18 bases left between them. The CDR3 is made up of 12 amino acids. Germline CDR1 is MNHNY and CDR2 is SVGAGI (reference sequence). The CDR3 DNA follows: TGTGCCAGCTTCGCAGGGGATACTTATTACACCTTC. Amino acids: CASFAGDTYYTF.

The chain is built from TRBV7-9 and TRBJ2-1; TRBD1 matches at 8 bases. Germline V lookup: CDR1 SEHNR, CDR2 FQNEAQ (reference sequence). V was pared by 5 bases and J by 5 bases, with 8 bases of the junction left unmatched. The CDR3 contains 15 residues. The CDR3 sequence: CASSPTRQGNNEQFF. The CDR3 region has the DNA TGTGCCAGCAGCCCCACCCGACAGGGGAACAATGAGCAGTTCTTC.

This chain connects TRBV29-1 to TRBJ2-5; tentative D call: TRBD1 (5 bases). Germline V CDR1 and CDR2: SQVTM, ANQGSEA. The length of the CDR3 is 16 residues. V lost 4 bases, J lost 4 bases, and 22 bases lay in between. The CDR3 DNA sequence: TGCAGCGTTGTTATAGTGGGCGGAAGGGGTCGAGAGACCCAGTACTTC. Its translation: CSVVIVGGRGRETQYF.

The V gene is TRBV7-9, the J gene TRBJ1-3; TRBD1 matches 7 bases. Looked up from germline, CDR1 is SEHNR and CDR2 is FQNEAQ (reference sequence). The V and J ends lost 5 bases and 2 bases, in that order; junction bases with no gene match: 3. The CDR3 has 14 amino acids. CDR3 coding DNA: TGTGCCAGCAGCACCACAGGGGCTGGAAACACCATATATTTT. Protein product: CASSTTGAGNTIYF. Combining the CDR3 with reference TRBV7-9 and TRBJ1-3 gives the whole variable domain DTGVSQNPRHKITKRGQNVTFRCDPISEHNRLYWYRQTLGQGPEFLTYFQNEAQLEKSRLLSDRFSAERPKGSFSTLEIQRTEQGDSAMYLCASSTTGAGNTIYFGEGSWLTVV.

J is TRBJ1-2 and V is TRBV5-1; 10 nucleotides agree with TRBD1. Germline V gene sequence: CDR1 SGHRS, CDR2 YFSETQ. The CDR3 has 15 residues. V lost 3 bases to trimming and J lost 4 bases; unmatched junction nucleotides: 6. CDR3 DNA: TGCGCCAGCAGCTCCGGACAGGGGGAGGCCTATGGCTACACCTTC. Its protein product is CASSSGQGEAYGYTF.

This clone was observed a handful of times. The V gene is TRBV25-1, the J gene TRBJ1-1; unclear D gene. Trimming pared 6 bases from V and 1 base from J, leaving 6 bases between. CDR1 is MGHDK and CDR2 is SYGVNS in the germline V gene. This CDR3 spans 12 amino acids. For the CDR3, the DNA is TGTGCCAGCAGAGGAGGGAACACTGAAGCTTTCTTT. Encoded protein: CASRGGNTEAFF.

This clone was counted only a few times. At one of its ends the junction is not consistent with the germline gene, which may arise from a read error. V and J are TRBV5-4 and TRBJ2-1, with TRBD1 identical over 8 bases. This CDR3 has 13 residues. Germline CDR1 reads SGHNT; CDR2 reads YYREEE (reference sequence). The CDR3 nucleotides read TGCGCCAGCAGCCAGGCAGGGGGCGATGAGCAGTTCTTC. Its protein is CASSQAGGDEQFF.

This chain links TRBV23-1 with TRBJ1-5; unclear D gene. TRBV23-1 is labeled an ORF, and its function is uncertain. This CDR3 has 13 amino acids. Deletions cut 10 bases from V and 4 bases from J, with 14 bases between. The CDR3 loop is CATSERANQPQHF. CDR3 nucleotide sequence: TGCGCCACAAGTGAGCGGGCTAATCAGCCCCAGCATTTT.

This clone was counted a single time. CDR3 protein: CATQDRAYADGYTF. The CDR3 nucleotides are TGTGCCACCCAGGACAGGGCCTACGCCGATGGCTACACCTTC. The V and J genes are TRBV2 and TRBJ1-2, with 8 bases that match TRBD1. The CDR3 is 14 residues long. The V gene end was trimmed by 10 bases and the J gene end by 6 bases; junction bases not matched to a gene: 13. Germline V gene lookup returns CDR1 SNHLY and CDR2 FYNNEI.

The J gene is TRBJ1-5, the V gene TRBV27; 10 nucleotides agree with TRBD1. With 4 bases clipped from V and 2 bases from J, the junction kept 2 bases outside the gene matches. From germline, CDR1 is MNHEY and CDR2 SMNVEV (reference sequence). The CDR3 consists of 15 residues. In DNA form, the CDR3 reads TGTGCCAGCAGTTCCGGGACAGGGGGCAATCAGCCCCAGCATTTT. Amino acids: CASSSGTGGNQPQHF.

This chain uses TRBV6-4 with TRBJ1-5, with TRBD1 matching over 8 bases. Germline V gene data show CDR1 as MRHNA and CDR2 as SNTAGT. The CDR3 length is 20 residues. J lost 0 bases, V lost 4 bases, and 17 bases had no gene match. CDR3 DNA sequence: TGTGCCAGCAGTGGGCCAAGACAGGGGCAGGCACCAAATAGCAATCAGCCCCAGCATTTT. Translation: CASSGPRQGQAPNSNQPQHF.

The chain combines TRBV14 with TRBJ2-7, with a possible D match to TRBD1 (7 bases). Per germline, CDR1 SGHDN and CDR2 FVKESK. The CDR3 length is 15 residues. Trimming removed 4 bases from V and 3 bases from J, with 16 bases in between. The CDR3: CASSRGTATLYEQYF. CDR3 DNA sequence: TGTGCCAGCAGCCGCGGGACAGCTACCCTCTACGAGCAGTACTTC.

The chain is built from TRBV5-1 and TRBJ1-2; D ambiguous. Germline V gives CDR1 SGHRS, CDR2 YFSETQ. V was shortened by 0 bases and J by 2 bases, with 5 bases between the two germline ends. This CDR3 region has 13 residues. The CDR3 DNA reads TGCGCCAGCAGCTTGGCTCAGAACTATGGCTACACCTTC. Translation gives CASSLAQNYGYTF.

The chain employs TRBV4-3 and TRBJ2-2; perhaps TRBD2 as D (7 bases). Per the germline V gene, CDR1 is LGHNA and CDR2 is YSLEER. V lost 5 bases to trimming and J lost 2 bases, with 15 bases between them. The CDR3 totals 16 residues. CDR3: CASSGGGLGNTGELFF. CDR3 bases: TGCGCCAGCAGCGGGGGGGGCTTAGGTAACACCGGGGAGCTGTTTTTT.

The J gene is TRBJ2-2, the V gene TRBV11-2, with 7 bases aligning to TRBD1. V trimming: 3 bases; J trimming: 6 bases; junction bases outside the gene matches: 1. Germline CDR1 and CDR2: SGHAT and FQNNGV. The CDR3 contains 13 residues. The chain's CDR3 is CASSFQGAGELFF. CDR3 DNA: TGTGCCAGCAGCTTTCAGGGGGCCGGGGAGCTGTTTTTT.

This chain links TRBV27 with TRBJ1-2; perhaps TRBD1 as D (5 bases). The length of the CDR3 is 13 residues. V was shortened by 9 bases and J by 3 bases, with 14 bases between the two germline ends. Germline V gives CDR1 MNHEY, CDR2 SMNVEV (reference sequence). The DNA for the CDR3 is TGTGCCAGTGGAAGGGGAGGGGACTATGGCTACACCTTC. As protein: CASGRGGDYGYTF.

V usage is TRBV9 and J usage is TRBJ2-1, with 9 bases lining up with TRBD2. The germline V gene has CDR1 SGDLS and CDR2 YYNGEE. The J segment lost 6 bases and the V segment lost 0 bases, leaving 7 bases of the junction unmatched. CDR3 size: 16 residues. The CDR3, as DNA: TGTGCCAGCAGCGTAGGTCTAGCGGGGCTCTTCAATGAGCAGTTCTTC. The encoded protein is CASSVGLAGLFNEQFF.

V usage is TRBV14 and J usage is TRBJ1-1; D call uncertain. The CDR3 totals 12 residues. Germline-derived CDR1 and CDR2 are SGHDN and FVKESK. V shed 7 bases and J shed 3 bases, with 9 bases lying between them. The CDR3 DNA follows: TGTGCCAGCATAATCCGGGACACTGAAGCTTTCTTT. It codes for CASIIRDTEAFF.

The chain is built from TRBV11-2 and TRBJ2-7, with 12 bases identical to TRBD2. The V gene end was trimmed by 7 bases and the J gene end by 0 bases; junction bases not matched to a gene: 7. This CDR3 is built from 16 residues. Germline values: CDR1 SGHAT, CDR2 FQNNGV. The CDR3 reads CASTRTSGASSYEQYF. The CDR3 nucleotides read TGTGCCAGCACCCGGACTAGCGGGGCGAGCTCCTACGAGCAGTACTTC. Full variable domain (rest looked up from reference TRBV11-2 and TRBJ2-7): EAGVAQSPRYKIIEKRQSVAFWCNPISGHATLYWYQQILGQGPKLLIQFQNNGVVDDSQLPKDRFSAERLKGVDSTLKIQPAKLEDSAVYLCASTRTSGASSYEQYFGPGTRLTVT.

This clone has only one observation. The CDR3, as DNA: TGCGCCAGCAGCTTGAACCCGACAGGGAACTCCTACAATGAGCAGTTCTTC. This translates into CASSLNPTGNSYNEQFF. The chain uses TRBV5-1 and TRBJ2-1; 7 nucleotides line up with TRBD1. The CDR3 is made up of 17 amino acids. The trim removed 1 base at V and 0 bases at J, leaving 7 bases unmatched. From germline, CDR1 is SGHRS and CDR2 YFSETQ.

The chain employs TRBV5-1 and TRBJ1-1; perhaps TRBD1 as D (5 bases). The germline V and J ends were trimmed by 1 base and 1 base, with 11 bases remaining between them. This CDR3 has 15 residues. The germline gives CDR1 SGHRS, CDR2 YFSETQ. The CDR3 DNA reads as TGCGCCAGCAGCTTGACGGGGGGAAAGAACACTGAAGCTTTCTTT. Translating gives CASSLTGGKNTEAFF.